This TCR beta chain was recovered during a study of identical twins. General study results and limits: The study found weaker excess twin sharing in beta out-of-frame sequences. Donors were not followed over many years; analysis was cross-sectional.

There are many counts of this clonotype. Its antigen is unknown. A universal primer binding site was introduced by template switching. The final cDNA contained unique molecular identifiers. TCRdb analysed the 5' RACE reads with MiXCR anew, one entry per CDR3 protein. The sample consists of some 500,000 distinct CDR3 sequences, just under 10% of them appearing once. CDR1 and CDR2 from the germline V gene are DFQATT and SNEGSKA (reference sequence). This CDR3 region has 13 residues. Trimming took off 3 bases at V and 0 bases at J, with 7 bases between the two ends. The same sample was also used in a study of yellow fever vaccine responses in identical twins.

Sequencing used PBMCs. The receptor was isolated from a woman aged 18-29 years in good health. The chain employs TRBV20-1 and TRBJ2-3; D gene ambiguous. The CDR3 loop reads CSASPGSTDTQYF. The DNA for the CDR3 is TGCAGTGCTAGTCCCGGGAGCACAGATACGCAGTATTTT.